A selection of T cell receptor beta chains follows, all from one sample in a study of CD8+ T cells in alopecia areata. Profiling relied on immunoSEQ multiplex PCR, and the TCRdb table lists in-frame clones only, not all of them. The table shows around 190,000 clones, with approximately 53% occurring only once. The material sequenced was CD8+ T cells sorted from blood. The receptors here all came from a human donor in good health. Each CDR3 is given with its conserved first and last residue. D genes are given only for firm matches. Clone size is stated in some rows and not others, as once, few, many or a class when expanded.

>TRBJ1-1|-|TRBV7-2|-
CACGAGPTEAFF
TGTGCTTGCGGGGCCGGACCCACTGAAGCTTTCTTT
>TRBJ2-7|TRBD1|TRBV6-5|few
CASSSGQGLYEQYF
TGTGCCAGCAGTTCGGGACAGGGTCTGTACGAGCAGTACTTC
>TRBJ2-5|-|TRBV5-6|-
CASSFRGLKTQYF
TGTGCCAGCAGCTTCAGGGGCCTCAAGACCCAGTACTTC
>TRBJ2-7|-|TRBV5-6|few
CASSGGTEVSAEQYF
TGTGCCAGCAGTGGGGGGACGGAGGTTTCGGCCGAGCAGTACTTC
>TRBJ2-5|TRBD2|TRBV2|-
CASSLRAGGQETQYF
TGTGCCAGCAGTTTGAGAGCGGGGGGTCAAGAGACCCAGTACTTC
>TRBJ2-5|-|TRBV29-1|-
CSVEWETQYF
TGCAGCGTTGAATGGGAGACCCAGTACTTC
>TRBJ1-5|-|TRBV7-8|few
CASSPGGNQPQHF
TGTGCCAGCAGTCCAGGGGGCAATCAGCCCCAGCATTTT
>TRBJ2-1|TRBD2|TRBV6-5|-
CASTPPGGLNEQFF
TGTGCCAGCACCCCACCGGGGGGGCTCAATGAGCAGTTCTTC
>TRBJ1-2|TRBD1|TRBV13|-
CASSSTGQDSGYTF
TGTGCCAGCAGCTCAACTGGACAGGATTCGGGCTACACCTTC
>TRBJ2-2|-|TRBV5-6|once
CASSMIQGPGELFF
TGTGCCAGCAGCATGATTCAGGGCCCCGGGGAGCTGTTTTTT
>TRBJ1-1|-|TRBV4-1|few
CASSRRESGTEAFF
TGCGCCAGCAGCCGAAGGGAATCCGGCACTGAAGCTTTCTTT